These 32 T cell receptor beta chains share one sample of origin, sequenced in a study of OX40 agonist ivuxolimab in advanced cancers. Data came from immunoSEQ multiplex PCR; TCRdb stores just in-frame clones and leaves some out. Of 85,000 to 100,000 clones listed, around nine tenths are singletons. This specimen was CD4+ or CD8+ T cells sorted from blood, taken in a trial of the OX40 agonist ivuxolimab. The receptors were gathered from an adult with an advanced solid tumor such as melanoma, head and neck, liver or kidney cancer.

This chain uses TRBV7-9 with TRBJ1-1; tentative D call: TRBD1 (5 bases). There are 15 residues in the CDR3. Trimming shortened V by 5 bases and J by 0 bases, and 13 bases separated the two germline ends. Per the germline V gene, CDR1 is SEHNR and CDR2 is FQNEAQ (reference sequence). The CDR3 bases are TGTGCCAGCAGCCCCCCAGGGCTCATGAACACTGAAGCTTTCTTT. This codes for CASSPPGLMNTEAFF.

The gene calls are TRBV28 and TRBJ1-2; D ambiguous. The CDR3 extends over 14 amino acids. From germline, CDR1 is MDHEN and CDR2 SYDVKM. Trimming took 3 bases from V and 8 from J, leaving 16 bases between them. DNA for the CDR3: TGTGCCAGCAGTTTGCAAAGGGCCCGTTTAGGCTACACCTTC. It specifies CASSLQRARLGYTF.

The V gene is TRBV28, the J gene TRBJ1-5, with 7 positions matching TRBD1. Germline CDR1 and CDR2: MDHEN and SYDVKM. Losses at the gene ends were 4 bases for V and 0 bases for J; bases not matched to a gene: 3. CDR3 length: 15 residues. CDR3 loop: CASSSGQYSNQPQHF. Here the CDR3 DNA reads TGTGCCAGCAGTTCGGGACAGTATAGCAATCAGCCCCAGCATTTT. Looking up the rest from reference TRBV28 and TRBJ1-5 gives the full variable domain: DVKVTQSSRYLVKRTGEKVFLECVQDMDHENMFWYRQDPGLGLRLIYFSYDVKMKEKGDIPEGYSVSREKKERFSLILESASTNQTSMYLCASSSGQYSNQPQHFGDGTRLSIL.

CDR3 region: CASSLSGENYEQYF. The CDR3 DNA sequence: TGTGCCAGCAGTTTATCAGGGGAAAACTACGAGCAGTACTTC. The J gene is TRBJ2-7, the V gene TRBV28, with a tentative D call TRBD1 (6 bases). With 1 base removed from V and 3 bases from J, the gap between germline ends came to 10 bases. CDR3 length: 14 residues. CDR1 and CDR2 from the germline V gene are MDHEN and SYDVKM.

The chain couples TRBV5-1 to TRBJ1-1; possibly TRBD1 for D (6 bases). V was clipped by 4 bases and J by 2 bases, with 12 bases between them. Germline V gene lookup returns CDR1 SGHRS and CDR2 YFSETQ. The CDR3 runs 14 residues. The CDR3 loop is CASSASGANTEAFF. DNA of the CDR3: TGCGCCAGCAGCGCGTCGGGGGCAAACACTGAAGCTTTCTTT.

Here the CDR3 DNA reads TGTGCCAGCAGTTTCCTGACTAGCGGGGGAACAGATACGCAGTATTTT. This codes for CASSFLTSGGTDTQYF. The chain couples TRBV6-5 to TRBJ2-3; 12 bases match TRBD2. Germline assignment: CDR1 MNHEY and CDR2 SVGAGI. The CDR3 totals 16 residues. The J segment lost 3 bases and the V segment lost 4 bases, leaving 5 bases of the junction unmatched.

The chain recombines TRBV6-5 with TRBJ1-1; no reliable D call. CDR1 and CDR2 (germline): MNHEY, SVGAGI. The CDR3 covers 9 residues. V lost 7 bases, J lost 11 bases, and 8 bases lay in between. CDR3 nucleotide sequence: TGTGCCAGCATTTTTTCGGCTTTCTTT. It specifies CASIFSAFF.

The rearrangement joins TRBV28 to TRBJ2-7; 8 positions agree with TRBD1. J was trimmed by 3 bases and V by 6 bases; bases with no gene match: 13. CDR1 is MDHEN, CDR2 SYDVKM, per germline. The CDR3 loop spans 16 amino acids. The chain's CDR3 is CASRTGASGQDYEQYF. The CDR3 DNA sequence: TGTGCCAGCAGGACGGGGGCTTCGGGACAGGACTACGAGCAGTACTTC.

The rearrangement joins TRBV27 to TRBJ2-3; D remains unclear. V lost 6 bases, J lost 4 bases, and 14 bases lay in between. CDR3 length: 14 residues. Germline values: CDR1 MNHEY, CDR2 SMNVEV (reference sequence). The CDR3 sequence is CASSRRSPPDTQYF. CDR3 DNA: TGTGCCAGCAGCCGGCGGTCCCCTCCAGATACGCAGTATTTT.

The chain employs TRBV6-5 and TRBJ1-2; no firm D call. Germline-derived CDR1 and CDR2 are MNHEY and SVGAGI. The CDR3 has 14 residues. Trimming stripped 6 bases from V and 5 bases from J, with 16 bases between. CDR3 residues: CASSRAFGPYGYTF. The CDR3 DNA follows: TGTGCCAGCAGCCGGGCTTTTGGGCCTTATGGCTACACCTTC.

This clone was observed a few times. The chain links TRBV7-9 to TRBJ1-5; 8 nucleotides agree with TRBD1. The V gene end was trimmed by 5 bases and the J gene end by 7 bases; junction bases not matched to a gene: 7. The V gene's germline CDR1 is SEHNR and CDR2 FQNEAQ (reference sequence). This CDR3 is built from 14 residues. CDR3 in DNA: TGTGCCAGCAGCCCCGGACAGGGACAGCAGCCCCAGCATTTT. It codes for CASSPGQGQQPQHF. Together with reference TRBV7-9 and TRBJ1-5, the CDR3 gives the full variable domain: DTGVSQNPRHKITKRGQNVTFRCDPISEHNRLYWYRQTLGQGPEFLTYFQNEAQLEKSRLLSDRFSAERPKGSFSTLEIQRTEQGDSAMYLCASSPGQGQQPQHFGDGTRLSIL.

V usage is TRBV30 and J usage is TRBJ2-3; D call uncertain. The CDR3 has 12 residues. The V gene lost 5 bases and the J gene lost 3 bases, with 9 bases spanning the gap. CDR1 is GTSNPN and CDR2 is SVGIG in the germline V gene (reference sequence). Written as DNA, the CDR3 is TGTGCCTGGGGGATGGGGACAGATACGCAGTATTTT. Protein sequence: CAWGMGTDTQYF.

The chain links TRBV10-3 to TRBJ1-6; D not resolved. V lost 2 bases, J lost 5 bases, and 10 bases lay in between. CDR1 and CDR2 from the germline V gene are ENHRY and SYGVKD. This CDR3 contains 15 residues. The CDR3 region has the DNA TGTGCCATCAGTGAGGATCGGGGTGATAATTCACCCCTCCACTTT. Protein product: CAISEDRGDNSPLHF.

The chain couples TRBV19 to TRBJ1-2, with D perhaps matching TRBD1 (6 bases). V lost 0 bases and J lost 8, with 13 bases in between. CDR1 and CDR2 (germline): LNHDA, SQIVND (reference sequence). The CDR3 has 14 residues. CDR3 loop: CASSIEGRGNGYTF. DNA of the CDR3: TGTGCCAGTAGTATAGAAGGCAGGGGAAACGGCTACACCTTC.

The chain joins TRBV6-6 to TRBJ2-7, with D possibly being TRBD2 (6 bases). The CDR3 spans 13 residues. The germline CDR1 and CDR2 sequences are MNHNY and SVGAGI (reference sequence). Trimming shortened V by 8 bases and J by 5 bases, and 16 bases separated the two germline ends. The CDR3 DNA sequence: TGTGCCAGCGGAGGGCAGGGAATACACGAGCAGTACTTC. Its translation: CASGGQGIHEQYF.

The chain uses TRBV6-6 and TRBJ1-2; 7 bases are shared with TRBD1. V was clipped by 2 bases and J by 2 bases; unmatched bases: 2. This CDR3 has 14 residues. Germline loops: CDR1 MNHNY, CDR2 SVGAGI (reference sequence). In DNA form, the CDR3 reads TGTGCCAGCAGTTACCAGGGACAGAACTATGGCTACACCTTC. Translation: CASSYQGQNYGYTF.

The chain has TRBV23-1 and TRBJ1-1; a weak D match, TRBD1 (5 bases). TRBV23-1 is treated as an ORF (open reading frame) with a function not yet certain. The germline V and J ends were trimmed by 4 bases and 1 base, with 13 bases remaining between them. The CDR3 is 15 residues long. CDR3 sequence (DNA): TGCGCCAGCAGTCTGGGGGTGGGTAAGAACACTGAAGCTTTCTTT. This translates into CASSLGVGKNTEAFF.

The V and J genes are TRBV6-5 and TRBJ2-1; TRBD2 matches 8 bases. The V gene's germline CDR1 is MNHEY and CDR2 SVGAGI. J gave up 3 bases and V 3 bases, and 7 bases lay outside the gene matches. This CDR3 comprises 16 residues. The CDR3 nucleotides read TGTGCCAGCAGTTATGAAGCGGGGGCGTTCTACAATGAGCAGTTCTTC. Amino acid sequence: CASSYEAGAFYNEQFF.

This rearrangement joins TRBV5-6 to TRBJ1-2; TRBD1 might be the D (5 bases). Germline-derived CDR1 and CDR2 are SGHDT and YYEEEE. V lost 9 bases and J 8 bases, leaving 20 bases between the germline ends. The CDR3 runs to 13 residues. The CDR3 reads CATRGSRDGGYTF. CDR3 nucleotide sequence: TGTGCCACAAGGGGTAGTAGGGACGGCGGCTACACCTTC. Filled out from reference TRBV5-6 and TRBJ1-2, the complete variable domain reads DAGVTQSPTHLIKTRGQQVTLRCSPKSGHDTVSWYQQALGQGPQFIFQYYEEEERQRGNFPDRFSGHQFPNYSSELNVNALLLGDSALYLCATRGSRDGGYTFGSGTRLTVV.

Turning to this clone: Compared with germline, one end of the junction differs, possibly owing to a read error. This sequence joins TRBV7-7 and TRBJ1-1, with 8 bases fitting TRBD1. In germline, CDR1 is SSHAT, CDR2 FNYEAQ (reference sequence). The CDR3 is 13 residues long. CDR3 DNA: TGTGCTAGCAGCTTACAGGGGGGCACTGAAGCTTTCTTT. Protein product: CASSLQGGTEAFF.

The gene calls are TRBV30 and TRBJ2-3; no reliable D call. Germline V lookup: CDR1 GTSNPN, CDR2 SVGIG (reference sequence). V was cut by 5 bases and J by 6 bases, with 3 bases left in between. This CDR3 is built from 9 residues. CDR3 region: CAWGDTQYF. CDR3 bases: TGTGCCTGGGGGGATACGCAGTATTTT.

The V call is TRBV5-6, the J call TRBJ1-2, with 7 bases lining up with TRBD1. V was pared by 3 bases and J by 10 bases, with 3 bases of the junction left unmatched. The germline gives CDR1 SGHDT, CDR2 YYEEEE. The length of the CDR3 is 11 residues. The CDR3 DNA sequence: TGTGCCAGCAGCTACACAGGGGACTACACCTTC. Protein sequence: CASSYTGDYTF.

The chain recombines TRBV2 with TRBJ1-2, with TRBD1 matching 7 bases. CDR1 is SNHLY and CDR2 is FYNNEI in the germline V gene. The V gene end was trimmed by 4 bases and the J gene end by 5 bases; junction bases not matched to a gene: 7. This CDR3 comprises 14 residues. The CDR3 here is CASSGRQGVYGYTF. In nucleotides, the CDR3 is TGTGCCAGCAGTGGGAGGCAGGGGGTGTATGGCTACACCTTC.

The chain carries TRBV28 and TRBJ2-7; D is possibly TRBD1 or TRBD2 (6 bases each). CDR1 is MDHEN, CDR2 SYDVKM, per germline. Trimming cost V 5 bases and J 2 bases, with 16 bases left between them. This CDR3 contains 15 residues. CDR3 protein: CASSRGAPGAYEQYF. The CDR3 bases are TGTGCCAGCAGTAGGGGGGCCCCAGGAGCCTACGAGCAGTACTTC.

The J gene is TRBJ2-3, the V gene TRBV6-5; D gene ambiguous. Trimming shortened V by 3 bases and J by 3 bases, and 7 bases separated the two germline ends. CDR3 size: 13 residues. Germline V gene data show CDR1 as MNHEY and CDR2 as SVGAGI. For the CDR3, the DNA is TGTGCCAGCAGTTATCCTGGTACAGATACGCAGTATTTT. Encoded protein: CASSYPGTDTQYF.

The CDR3, as DNA: TGTGCCAGCAGCTTGACTAGCGGGGGGCAAGAGACCCAGTACTTC. It yields the protein CASSLTSGGQETQYF. The chain links TRBV5-4 to TRBJ2-5, with 12 bases identical to TRBD2. There are 15 residues in the CDR3. V trimming: 1 base; J trimming: 2 bases; junction bases outside the gene matches: 0. Per germline, CDR1 SGHNT and CDR2 YYREEE (reference sequence).

The chain employs TRBV9 and TRBJ2-7; D unresolved. This CDR3 region has 14 residues. Per the germline V gene, CDR1 is SGDLS and CDR2 is YYNGEE. Trimming pared 0 bases from V and 3 bases from J, leaving 10 bases between. CDR3 DNA sequence: TGTGCCAGCAGCGTAGGCAGGATAAACTACGAGCAGTACTTC. It encodes CASSVGRINYEQYF.

This clone was detected a few times. The gene calls are TRBV14 and TRBJ1-3; TRBD1 aligns across 9 bases. CDR1 and CDR2 from the germline V gene are SGHDN and FVKESK. V shed 5 bases and J 0 bases; nucleotides not matched to a gene: 2. The CDR3 is made up of 15 amino acids. DNA of the CDR3: TGTGCCAGCAGCGGACAGGGGAGCTCTGGAAACACCATATATTTT. Residues: CASSGQGSSGNTIYF.

J is TRBJ1-1 and V is TRBV28; D gene ambiguous. Trimming stripped 1 base from V and 4 bases from J, with 10 bases between. This CDR3 is 14 amino acids long. Germline CDR1 and CDR2: MDHEN and SYDVKM. The CDR3 DNA reads TGTGCCAGCAGTTTATCGCCCTCTCCCACTGAAGCTTTCTTT. It yields the protein CASSLSPSPTEAFF. The full variable domain, completed using reference TRBV28 and TRBJ1-1, is DVKVTQSSRYLVKRTGEKVFLECVQDMDHENMFWYRQDPGLGLRLIYFSYDVKMKEKGDIPEGYSVSREKKERFSLILESASTNQTSMYLCASSLSPSPTEAFFGQGTRLTVV.

The chain couples TRBV7-2 to TRBJ1-2, with TRBD1 identical over 7 bases. Per germline, CDR1 SGHTA and CDR2 FQGNSA. The V gene end was trimmed by 5 bases and the J gene end by 8 bases; junction bases not matched to a gene: 17. The CDR3 contains 16 residues. The CDR3 DNA reads TGTGCCAGCAGCCTTATGGGGCGTCAGGGAGGGGGCGGCTACACCTTC. It yields the protein CASSLMGRQGGGGYTF.

The chain employs TRBV30 and TRBJ2-2; D is perhaps TRBD2 (5 bases). This CDR3 has 15 amino acids. CDR1 is GTSNPN, CDR2 SVGIG, per germline (reference sequence). Trimming pared 4 bases from V and 5 bases from J, leaving 17 bases between. The CDR3 bases are TGTGCCTGGACGAGAGGACGGGGTTTAACCGGGGAGCTGTTTTTT. Its translation: CAWTRGRGLTGELFF. The full variable domain, in which reference TRBV30 and TRBJ2-2 provide the parts outside the CDR3, is SQTIHQWPATLVQPVGSPLSLECTVEGTSNPNLYWYRQAAGRGLQLLFYSVGIGQISSEVPQNLSASRPQDRQFILSSKKLLLSDSGFYLCAWTRGRGLTGELFFGEGSRLTVL.

This sequence joins TRBV7-3 and TRBJ1-1, with D perhaps matching TRBD1 (6 bases). Germline assignment: CDR1 SGHTA and CDR2 FQGTGA. Trimming removed 2 bases from V and 0 bases from J, with 10 bases in between. The CDR3 runs 15 residues. CDR3 sequence reads: CASSLVGGLNTEAFF. CDR3 bases: TGTGCCAGCAGCTTAGTCGGGGGGCTGAACACTGAAGCTTTCTTT.